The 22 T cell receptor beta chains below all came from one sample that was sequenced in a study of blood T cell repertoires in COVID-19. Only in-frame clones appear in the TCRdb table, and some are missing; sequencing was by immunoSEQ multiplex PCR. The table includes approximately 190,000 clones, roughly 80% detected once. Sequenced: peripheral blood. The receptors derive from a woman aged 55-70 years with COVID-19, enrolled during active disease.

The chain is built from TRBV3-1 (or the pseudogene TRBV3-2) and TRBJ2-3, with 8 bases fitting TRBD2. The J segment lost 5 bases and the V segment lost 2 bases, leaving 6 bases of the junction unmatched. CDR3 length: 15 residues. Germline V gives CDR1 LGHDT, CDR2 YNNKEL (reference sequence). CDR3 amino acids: CASSQSGLAGDTQYF. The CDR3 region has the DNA TGTGCCAGCAGCCAATCTGGCCTAGCGGGAGATACGCAGTATTTT.

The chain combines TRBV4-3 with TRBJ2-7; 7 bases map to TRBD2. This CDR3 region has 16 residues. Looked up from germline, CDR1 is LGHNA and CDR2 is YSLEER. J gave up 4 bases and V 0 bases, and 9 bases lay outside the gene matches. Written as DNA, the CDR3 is TGCGCCAGCAGCCAAGATCTTGGGAGGGGTGAGTACGAGCAGTACTTC. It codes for CASSQDLGRGEYEQYF.

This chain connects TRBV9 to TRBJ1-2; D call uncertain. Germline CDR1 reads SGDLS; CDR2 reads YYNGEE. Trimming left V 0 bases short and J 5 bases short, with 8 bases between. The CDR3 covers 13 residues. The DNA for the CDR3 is TGTGCCAGCAGCGTAGTGGAGGGTTATGGCTACACCTTC. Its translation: CASSVVEGYGYTF. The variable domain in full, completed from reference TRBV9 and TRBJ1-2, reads DSGVTQTPKHLITATGQRVTLRCSPRSGDLSVYWYQQSLDQGLQFLIQYYNGEERAKGNILERFSAQQFPDLHSELNLSSLELGDSALYFCASSVVEGYGYTFGSGTRLTVV.

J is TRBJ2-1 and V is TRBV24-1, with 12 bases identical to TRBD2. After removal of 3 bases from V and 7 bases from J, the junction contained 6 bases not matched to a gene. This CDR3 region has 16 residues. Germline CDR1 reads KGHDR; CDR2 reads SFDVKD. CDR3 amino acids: CATSDPTSGRINEQFF. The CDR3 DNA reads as TGTGCCACCAGTGATCCTACTAGCGGGAGGATAAATGAGCAGTTCTTC.

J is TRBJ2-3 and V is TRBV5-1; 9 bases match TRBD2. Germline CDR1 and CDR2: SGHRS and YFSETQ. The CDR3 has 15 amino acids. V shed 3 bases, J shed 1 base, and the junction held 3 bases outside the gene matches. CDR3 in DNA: TGCGCCAGCAGCTCCAGGACTAGCGGCACAGATACGCAGTATTTT. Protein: CASSSRTSGTDTQYF.

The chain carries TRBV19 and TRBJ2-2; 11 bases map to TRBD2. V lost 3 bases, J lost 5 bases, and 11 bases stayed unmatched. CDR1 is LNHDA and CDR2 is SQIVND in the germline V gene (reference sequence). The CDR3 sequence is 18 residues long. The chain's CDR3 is CASSIRTSGSWGTGELFF. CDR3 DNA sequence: TGTGCCAGTAGTATCCGGACTAGCGGGTCTTGGGGAACCGGGGAGCTGTTTTTT.

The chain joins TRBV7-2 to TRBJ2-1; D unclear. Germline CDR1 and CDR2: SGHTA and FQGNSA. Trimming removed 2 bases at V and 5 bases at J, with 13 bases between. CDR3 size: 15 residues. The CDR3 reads CASSLIGTADNEQFF. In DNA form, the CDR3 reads TGTGCCAGCAGCTTAATAGGAACTGCGGACAATGAGCAGTTCTTC.

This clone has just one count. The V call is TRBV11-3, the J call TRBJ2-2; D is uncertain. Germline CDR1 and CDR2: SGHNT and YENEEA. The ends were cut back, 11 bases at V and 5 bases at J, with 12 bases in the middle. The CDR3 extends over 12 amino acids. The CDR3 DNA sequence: TGTGCCGTCCAAGATCGGACCGGGGAGCTGTTTTTT. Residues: CAVQDRTGELFF.

This CDR3 is CASNLLTGTSGSYNEQFF. The DNA of the CDR3 is TGTGCCAGCAACCTACTCACCGGGACTAGCGGCTCCTACAATGAGCAGTTCTTC. The V call is TRBV13, the J call TRBJ2-1; 11 nucleotides line up with TRBD2. In germline, CDR1 is PRHDT, CDR2 FYEKMQ (reference sequence). The CDR3 has 18 residues. V lost 7 bases and J lost 0; bases outside the gene matches: 11.

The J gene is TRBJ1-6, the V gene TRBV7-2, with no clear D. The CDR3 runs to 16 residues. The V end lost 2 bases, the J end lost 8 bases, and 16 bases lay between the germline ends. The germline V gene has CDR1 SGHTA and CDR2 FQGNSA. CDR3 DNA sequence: TGTGCCAGCAGCTTAACGGCAGCCGCCCGGGATTCACCCCTCCACTTT. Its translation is CASSLTAAARDSPLHF.

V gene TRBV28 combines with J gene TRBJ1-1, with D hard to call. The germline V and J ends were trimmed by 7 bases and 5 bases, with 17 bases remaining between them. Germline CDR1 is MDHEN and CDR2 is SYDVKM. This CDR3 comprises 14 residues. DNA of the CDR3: TGTGCCAGCACCCGGAGCGGAAGGATGACTGAAGCTTTCTTT. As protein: CASTRSGRMTEAFF. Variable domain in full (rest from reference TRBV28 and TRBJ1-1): DVKVTQSSRYLVKRTGEKVFLECVQDMDHENMFWYRQDPGLGLRLIYFSYDVKMKEKGDIPEGYSVSREKKERFSLILESASTNQTSMYLCASTRSGRMTEAFFGQGTRLTVV.

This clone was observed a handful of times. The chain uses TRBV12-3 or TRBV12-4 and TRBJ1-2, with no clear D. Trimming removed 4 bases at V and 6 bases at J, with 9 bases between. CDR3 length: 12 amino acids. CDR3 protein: CASSSSKNGYTF. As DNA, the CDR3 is TGTGCCAGCAGTTCAAGCAAAAATGGCTACACCTTC.

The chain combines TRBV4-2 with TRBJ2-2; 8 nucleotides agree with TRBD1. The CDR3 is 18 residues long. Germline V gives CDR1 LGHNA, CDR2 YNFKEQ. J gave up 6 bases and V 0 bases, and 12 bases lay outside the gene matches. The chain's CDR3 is CASSQDLRGQGAPGELFF. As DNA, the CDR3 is TGTGCCAGCAGCCAAGATCTTCGCGGGCAGGGGGCCCCCGGGGAGCTGTTTTTT.

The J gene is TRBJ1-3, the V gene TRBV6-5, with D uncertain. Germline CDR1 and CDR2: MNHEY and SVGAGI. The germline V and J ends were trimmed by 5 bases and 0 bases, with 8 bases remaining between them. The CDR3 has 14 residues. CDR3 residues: CASSNGPSGNTIYF. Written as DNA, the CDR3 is TGTGCCAGCAGTAACGGTCCCTCTGGAAACACCATATATTTT.

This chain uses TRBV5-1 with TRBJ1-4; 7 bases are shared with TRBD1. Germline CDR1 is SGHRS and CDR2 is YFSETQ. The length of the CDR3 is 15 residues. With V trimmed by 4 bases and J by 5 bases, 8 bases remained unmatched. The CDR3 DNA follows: TGCGCCAGCAGCGCCTTACAGGGGCCGAATGAAAAACTGTTTTTT. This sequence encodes CASSALQGPNEKLFF.

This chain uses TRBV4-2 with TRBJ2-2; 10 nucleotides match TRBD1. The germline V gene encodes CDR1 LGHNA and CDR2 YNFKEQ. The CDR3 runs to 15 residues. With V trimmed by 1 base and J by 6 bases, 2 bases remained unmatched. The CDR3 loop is CASSQVGTGAGELFF. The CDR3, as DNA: TGTGCCAGCAGCCAAGTGGGGACAGGGGCCGGGGAGCTGTTTTTT.

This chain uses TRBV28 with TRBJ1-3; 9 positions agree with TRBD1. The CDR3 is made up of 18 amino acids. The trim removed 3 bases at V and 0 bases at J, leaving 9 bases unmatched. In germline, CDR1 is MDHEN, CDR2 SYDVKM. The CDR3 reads CASSFIGTGRLSGNTIYF. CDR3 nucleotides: TGTGCCAGCAGTTTTATTGGGACAGGGCGACTCTCTGGAAACACCATATATTTT.

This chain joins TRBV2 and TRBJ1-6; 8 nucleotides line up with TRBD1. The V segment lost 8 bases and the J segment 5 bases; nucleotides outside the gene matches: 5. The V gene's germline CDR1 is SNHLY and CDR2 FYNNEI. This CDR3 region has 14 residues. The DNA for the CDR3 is TGTGCCAGCCAAGGACAGGGTAATAATTCACCCCTCCACTTT. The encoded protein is CASQGQGNNSPLHF.

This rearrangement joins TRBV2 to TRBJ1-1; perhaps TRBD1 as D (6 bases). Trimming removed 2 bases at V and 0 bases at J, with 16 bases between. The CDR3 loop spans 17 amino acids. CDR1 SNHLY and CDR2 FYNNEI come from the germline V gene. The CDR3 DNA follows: TGTGCCAGCAGTGAACGAGGGGGTTGGGGGATGAACACTGAAGCTTTCTTT. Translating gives CASSERGGWGMNTEAFF. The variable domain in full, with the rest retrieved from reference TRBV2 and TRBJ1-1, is EPEVTQTPSHQVTQMGQEVILRCVPISNHLYFYWYRQILGQKVEFLVSFYNNEISEKSEIFDDQFSVERPDGSNFTLKIRSTKLEDSAMYFCASSERGGWGMNTEAFFGQGTRLTVV.

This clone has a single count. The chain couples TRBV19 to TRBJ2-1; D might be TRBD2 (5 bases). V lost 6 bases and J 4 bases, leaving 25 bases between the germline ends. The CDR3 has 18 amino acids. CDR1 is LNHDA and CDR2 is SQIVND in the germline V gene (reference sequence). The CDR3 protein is CASSLSGVGSVPYNEQFF. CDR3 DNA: TGTGCCAGTAGCCTCTCCGGGGTAGGTTCCGTCCCATACAATGAGCAGTTCTTC.

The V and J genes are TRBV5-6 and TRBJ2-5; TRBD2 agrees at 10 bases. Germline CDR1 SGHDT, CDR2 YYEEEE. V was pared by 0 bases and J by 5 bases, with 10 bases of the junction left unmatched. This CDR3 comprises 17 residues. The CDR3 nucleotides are TGTGCCAGCAGCTTGGAGTTTCTAGCGGGGGTGCGGGAGACCCAGTACTTC. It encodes CASSLEFLAGVRETQYF.

The CDR3 DNA follows: TGCAGTGCTAGTTCCGGGACAGGGTATAACACCGGGGAGCTGTTTTTT. Translation: CSASSGTGYNTGELFF. The rearrangement uses TRBV20-1 and TRBJ2-2; 9 bases match TRBD1. CDR1 and CDR2 from the germline V gene are DFQATT and SNEGSKA (reference sequence). Germline trimming cut 3 bases from V and 2 bases from J; bases unmatched to any gene: 7. The CDR3 runs to 16 residues.